These T cell receptor beta chains were read from a single sample in a study of blood T cell repertoires in COVID-19. Assay: immunoSEQ multiplex PCR; the TCRdb copy retains only in-frame clones and omits some. The sample includes around 150,000 clones, 86% of them seen just once. Specimen: peripheral blood. The receptor source for this set is a man aged 55-75 years with acute or convalescent COVID-19. CDR3s include the opening cysteine and the closing phenylalanine or tryptophan. The order of the fields is CDR3 protein, V gene, CDR3 length.

CDR3aa: CASSLGLAGVGEQFF
v_gene: TRBV27
len: 15

CDR3aa: CASSVGINYGYTF
v_gene: TRBV11-2
len: 13

CDR3aa: CASTATDSPEQYF
v_gene: TRBV6-6
len: 13

CDR3aa: CASSLVAGSYEQYF
v_gene: TRBV5-4
len: 14

CDR3aa: CSVEERDRKGTEAFF
v_gene: TRBV29-1
len: 15

CDR3aa: CASSLDRDRSVAFF
v_gene: TRBV28
len: 14

CDR3aa: CATGTGTGSPADTQYF
v_gene: TRBV24-1
len: 16

CDR3aa: CASSLVPGSTDTQYF
v_gene: TRBV5-1
len: 15

CDR3aa: CASSSPGNEKLFF
v_gene: TRBV5-1
len: 13

CDR3aa: CASSFTSVRTGELFF
v_gene: TRBV7-9
len: 15

CDR3aa: CASSQVGQGDQPQHF
v_gene: TRBV4-1
len: 15

CDR3aa: CAWSVQAQYF
v_gene: TRBV30
len: 10

CDR3aa: CASSIDQGDGYTF
v_gene: TRBV19
len: 13

CDR3aa: CASSEGQGASSGELFF
v_gene: TRBV10-2
len: 16

CDR3aa: CASSLSPGATGELFF
v_gene: TRBV11-2
len: 15

CDR3aa: CASTTPLVWNTEAFF
v_gene: TRBV23-1
len: 15

CDR3aa: CASSLLAGGEQYF
v_gene: TRBV28
len: 13

CDR3aa: CASSLSKEAAFF
v_gene: TRBV28
len: 12

CDR3aa: CASSKGRNYGYTF
v_gene: TRBV7-6
len: 13

CDR3aa: CASSYRASSYEQYF
v_gene: TRBV27
len: 14

CDR3aa: CASSLNPQRYGYTF
v_gene: TRBV19
len: 14

CDR3aa: CASSQSEVQPQHF
v_gene: TRBV16
len: 13

CDR3aa: CASSLLGQAGYTF
v_gene: TRBV7-3
len: 13

CDR3aa: CASSLHGTPKSNEQFF
v_gene: TRBV14
len: 16

CDR3aa: CSASQAGGDTQYF
v_gene: TRBV20-1
len: 13

CDR3aa: CASSALIAGEAFF
v_gene: TRBV2
len: 13

CDR3aa: CASSVGGGGSYEQYF
v_gene: TRBV9
len: 15

CDR3aa: CATSRGPGSYGYTF
v_gene: TRBV15
len: 14

CDR3aa: CASSLAAGGQADTQYF
v_gene: TRBV5-1
len: 16

CDR3aa: CAISESISSPLHF
v_gene: TRBV10-3
len: 13

CDR3aa: CATSRDRAGGELFF
v_gene: TRBV15
len: 14

CDR3aa: CASRPGGRYEQFF
v_gene: TRBV6-5
len: 13

CDR3aa: CASSESEGRGETQYF
v_gene: TRBV10-2
len: 15

CDR3aa: CASSYQGASNQPQHF
v_gene: TRBV19
len: 15

CDR3aa: CARSLRGGDQPQHF
v_gene: TRBV5-1
len: 14

CDR3aa: CASSLSQNQPQHF
v_gene: TRBV7-3
len: 13

CDR3aa: CASSDWTGLMNTEAFF
v_gene: TRBV5-4
len: 16

CDR3aa: CASSSWTSGEETQYF
v_gene: TRBV27
len: 15

CDR3aa: CASRIREANTEAFF
v_gene: TRBV2
len: 14

CDR3aa: CASRTLRGSGGYTF
v_gene: TRBV28
len: 14

CDR3aa: CASSPRQGYGYGYTF
v_gene: TRBV9
len: 15

CDR3aa: CASRGQKDTQYF
v_gene: TRBV2
len: 12

CDR3aa: CASSSTGGNGNTIYF
v_gene: TRBV3-1/TRBV3-2
len: 15

CDR3aa: CASSPLGGAADRRLTEAFF
v_gene: TRBV7-2
len: 19

CDR3aa: CASRRTSAGGREGEQFF
v_gene: TRBV19
len: 17

CDR3aa: CASSYGGMNTEAFF
v_gene: TRBV6-5
len: 14

CDR3aa: CASSSFGTGRAEAFF
v_gene: TRBV9
len: 15

CDR3aa: CATSDLTGGNTGELFF
v_gene: TRBV24-1
len: 16

CDR3aa: CASSVGAGGLQPQHF
v_gene: TRBV9
len: 15